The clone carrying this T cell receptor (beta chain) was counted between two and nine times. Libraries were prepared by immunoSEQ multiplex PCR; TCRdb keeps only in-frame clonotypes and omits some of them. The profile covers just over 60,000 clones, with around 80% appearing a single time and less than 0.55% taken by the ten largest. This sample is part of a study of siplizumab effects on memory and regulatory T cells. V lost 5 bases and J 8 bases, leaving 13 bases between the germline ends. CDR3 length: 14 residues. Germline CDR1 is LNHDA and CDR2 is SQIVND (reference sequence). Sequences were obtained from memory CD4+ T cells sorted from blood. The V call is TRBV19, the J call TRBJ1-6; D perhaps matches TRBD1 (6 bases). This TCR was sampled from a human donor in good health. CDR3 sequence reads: CASSWQGRDSPLHF. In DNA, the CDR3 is TGTGCCAGTAGTTGGCAGGGGAGGGATTCACCCCTCCACTTT.